Described below is a single T cell receptor (beta chain) sequence and its context. These data come from a study of blood T cell repertoires in COVID-19. Authors' analysis steps: Estimation of nucleated cell counts was performed using reference gene primer amplification. Sequencing used immunoSEQ multiplex PCR; TCRdb keeps in-frame clones, though not all of them. From that table come the V and J calls and clone size; the DNA was used to work out D and trimming. This table holds around 310,000 clones, roughly 86% found once. In terms of age and location, participants ranged from about 18 to 95 years and lived in about two dozen US areas. Material: PBMCs or T cells enriched from blood (not recorded which). The receptor comes from a young woman who had recovered from COVID-19.

This CDR3 reads CASGGEGLTNEKLFF. DNA of the CDR3: TGTGCCAGCGGAGGGGAGGGGCTGACTAATGAAAAACTGTTTTTT. The rearrangement links TRBV7-9 to TRBJ1-4; D may be TRBD1 (5 bases). Germline V lookup: CDR1 SEHNR, CDR2 FQNEAQ (reference sequence). This CDR3 contains 15 residues. V lost 8 bases, J lost 2 bases, and 15 bases lay in between.